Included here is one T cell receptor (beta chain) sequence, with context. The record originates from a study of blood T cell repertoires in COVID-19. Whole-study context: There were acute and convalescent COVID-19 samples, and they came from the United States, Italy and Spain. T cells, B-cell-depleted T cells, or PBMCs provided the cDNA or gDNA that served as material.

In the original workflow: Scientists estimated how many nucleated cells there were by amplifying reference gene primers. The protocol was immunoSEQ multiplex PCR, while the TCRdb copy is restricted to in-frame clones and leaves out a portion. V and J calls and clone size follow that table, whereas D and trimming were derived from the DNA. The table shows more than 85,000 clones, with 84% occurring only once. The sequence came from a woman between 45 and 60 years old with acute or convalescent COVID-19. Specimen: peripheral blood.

The CDR3 here is CASSSGQSTEAFF. CDR3 bases: TGTGCCAGCAGCTCAGGACAGAGCACTGAAGCTTTCTTT. The V and J genes are TRBV11-2 and TRBJ1-1; tentative D call: TRBD1 (6 bases). Germline-derived CDR1 and CDR2 are SGHAT and FQNNGV. This CDR3 contains 13 residues. Trimming stripped 4 bases from V and 4 bases from J, with 10 bases between.